This TCR beta chain was documented in a study of T-cell reconstitution after alpha-beta-depleted transplantation in children (dated by TCRdb to about 2016). For the study in its entirety: The study quantitatively tracked T-cell immune reconstitution after TCRalphabeta/CD19-depleted allogeneic hematopoietic cell transplantation in children using TCR repertoire profiling. Study-level results and caveats: The frequencies of hyperexpanded clones fell over the following months, and after one year, T-cell counts and TCRbeta diversity were mostly attributed to newly produced T cells. Apparently early alphabetaT-cell count recovery about two months after transplant reportedly relied on only several hundred rapidly expanded clones derived from non-depleted graft cells. In some patients, high TCRbeta diversity at day 60 was attributed to recipient T cells and intrathymic progenitors that had survived conditioning.

A remark on this clonotype: No cognate antigen has been identified for it. No per-base quality is available; no much larger clone lies one base away.

The treatment or condition label, read with the paper, signifies: allogeneic hematopoietic cell transplantation with graft depleted of TCRalphabeta T cells and CD19 B cells. The transplant recipients were children given TCRalphabeta/CD19-depleted allogeneic hematopoietic cell grafts. From V the trimming removes 5 bases and from J it removes 1 base, while the gene matches leave 7 bases of the junction unaccounted for. The CDR3 has 16 amino acids, counting the end cysteine and phenylalanine. The CDR3 DNA has 48 bases and is translated from base 1. From a lookup of the germline V gene, CDR1 and CDR2 are MDHEN and SYDVKM. Libraries were built with PCR. These reads were obtained on an Illumina HiSeq 2500. TCR libraries were prepared with molecular barcoding, using unique molecular identifiers to normalize TCRbeta repertoire quantification. In-frame beta chains were kept once TCRdb had trimmed the public reads at Q25 with fastp and called clones with MiXCR. A single entry per CDR3 protein holds the most common genes and DNA from its merged rows. A total of more than 400,000 distinct CDR3 sequences appear in this sample, 43% of them only once. Clones ranked in the top ten supply 27% of the sample.

The chain couples TRBV28 to TRBJ2-7; a stretch of 11 junction bases matches TRBD2. The sample in question was PBMCs, obtained before TCRalphabeta/CD19-depleted stem cell transplant. The sequence came from a girl aged 2-10 years with aplastic anemia, due to receive a stem cell transplant. The CDR3 reads CASSGPGLAASYEQYF. The DNA reads as follows: TGTGCCAGCAGTGGGCCGGGACTAGCGGCATCCTACGAGCAGTACTTC. Reference TRBV28 and TRBJ2-7 proteins supply the regions before and after the CDR3; the full variable domain is: DVKVTQSSRYLVKRTGEKVFLECVQDMDHENMFWYRQDPGLGLRLIYFSYDVKMKEKGDIPEGYSVSREKKERFSLILESASTNQTSMYLCASSGPGLAASYEQYFGPGTRLTVT.